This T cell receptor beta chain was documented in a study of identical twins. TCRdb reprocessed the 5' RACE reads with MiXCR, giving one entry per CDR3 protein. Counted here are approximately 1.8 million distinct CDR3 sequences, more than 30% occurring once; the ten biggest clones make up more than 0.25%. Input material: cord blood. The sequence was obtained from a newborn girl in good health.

CDR3 in amino acids: CASSLAQASNEQYF. The CDR3 nucleotides are TGTGCCAGCAGCTTAGCCCAAGCATCCAATGAGCAGTACTTC. The chain employs TRBV7-2 and TRBJ2-5; D gene ambiguous. The CDR3 runs to 14 residues. Germline values: CDR1 SGHTA, CDR2 FQGNSA. V shed 0 bases and J shed 11 bases, with 16 bases lying between them. Together with reference TRBV7-2 and TRBJ2-5, the CDR3 gives the full variable domain: GAGVSQSPSNKVTEKGKDVELRCDPISGHTALYWYRQSLGQGLEFLIYFQGNSAPDKSGLPSDRFSAERTGGSVSTLTIQRTQQEDSAVYLCASSLAQASNEQYFGPGTRLLVL.